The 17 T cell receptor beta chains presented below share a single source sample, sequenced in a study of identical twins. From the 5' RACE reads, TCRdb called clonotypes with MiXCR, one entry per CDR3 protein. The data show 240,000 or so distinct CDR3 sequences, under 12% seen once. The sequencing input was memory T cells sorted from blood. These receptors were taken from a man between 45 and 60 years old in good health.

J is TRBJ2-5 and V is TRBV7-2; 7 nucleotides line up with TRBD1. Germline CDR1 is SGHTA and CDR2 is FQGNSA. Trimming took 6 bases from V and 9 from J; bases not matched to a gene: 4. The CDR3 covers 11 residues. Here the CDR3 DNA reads TGTGCCAGCAGTCGACAGGGTCCCCAGTACTTC. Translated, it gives CASSRQGPQYF.

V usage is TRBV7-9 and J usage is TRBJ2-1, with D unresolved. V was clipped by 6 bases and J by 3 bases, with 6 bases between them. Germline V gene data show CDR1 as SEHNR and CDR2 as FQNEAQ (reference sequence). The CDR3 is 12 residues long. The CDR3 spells CASRQIYNEQFF. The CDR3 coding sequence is TGTGCCAGCAGGCAGATCTACAATGAGCAGTTCTTC.

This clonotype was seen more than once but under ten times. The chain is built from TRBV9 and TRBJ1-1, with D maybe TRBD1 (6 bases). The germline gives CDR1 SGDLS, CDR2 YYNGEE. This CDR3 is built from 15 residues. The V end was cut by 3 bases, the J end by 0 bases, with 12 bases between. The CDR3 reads CASSASGAMNTEAFF. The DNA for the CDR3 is TGTGCCAGCAGCGCCTCAGGGGCGATGAACACTGAAGCTTTCTTT.

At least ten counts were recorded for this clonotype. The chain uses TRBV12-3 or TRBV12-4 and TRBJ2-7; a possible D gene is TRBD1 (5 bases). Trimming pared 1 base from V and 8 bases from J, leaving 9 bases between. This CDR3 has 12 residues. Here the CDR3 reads CASSLGQPKQYF. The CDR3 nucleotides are TGTGCCAGCAGTTTAGGACAGCCAAAGCAGTACTTC.

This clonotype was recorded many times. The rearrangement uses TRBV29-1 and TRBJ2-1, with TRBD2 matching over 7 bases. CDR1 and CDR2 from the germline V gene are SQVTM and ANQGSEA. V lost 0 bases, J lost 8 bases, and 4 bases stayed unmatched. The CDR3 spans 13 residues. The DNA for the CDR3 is TGCAGCGTTGAAGACGAGCGGGATTATGAGCAGTTCTTC. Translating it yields CSVEDERDYEQFF.

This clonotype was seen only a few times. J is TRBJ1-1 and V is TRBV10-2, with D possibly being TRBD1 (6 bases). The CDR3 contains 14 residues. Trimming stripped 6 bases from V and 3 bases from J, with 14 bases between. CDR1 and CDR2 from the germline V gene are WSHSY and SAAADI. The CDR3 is CASSDWTEDTEAFF. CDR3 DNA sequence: TGCGCCAGCAGCGACTGGACAGAAGACACTGAAGCTTTCTTT.

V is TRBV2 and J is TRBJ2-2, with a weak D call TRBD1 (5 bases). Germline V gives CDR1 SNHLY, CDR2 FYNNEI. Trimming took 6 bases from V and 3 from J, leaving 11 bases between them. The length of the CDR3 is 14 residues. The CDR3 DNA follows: TGTGCCAGCAGAAGGACACCGGACACCGGGGAGCTGTTTTTT. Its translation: CASRRTPDTGELFF.

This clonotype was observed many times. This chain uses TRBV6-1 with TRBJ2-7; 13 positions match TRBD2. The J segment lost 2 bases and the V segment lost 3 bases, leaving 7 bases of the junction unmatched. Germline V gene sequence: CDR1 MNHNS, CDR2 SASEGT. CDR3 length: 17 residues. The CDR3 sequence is CASSDSPGLAGTYEQYF. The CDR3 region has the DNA TGTGCCAGCAGTGATAGCCCGGGACTAGCGGGGACCTACGAGCAGTACTTC.

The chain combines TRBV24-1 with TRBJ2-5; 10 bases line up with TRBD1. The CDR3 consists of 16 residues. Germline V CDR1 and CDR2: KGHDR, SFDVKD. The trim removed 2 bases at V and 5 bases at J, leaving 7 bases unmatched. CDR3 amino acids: CATSDSPGQGLETQYF. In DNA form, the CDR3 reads TGTGCCACCAGTGATTCACCGGGACAGGGGTTGGAGACCCAGTACTTC.

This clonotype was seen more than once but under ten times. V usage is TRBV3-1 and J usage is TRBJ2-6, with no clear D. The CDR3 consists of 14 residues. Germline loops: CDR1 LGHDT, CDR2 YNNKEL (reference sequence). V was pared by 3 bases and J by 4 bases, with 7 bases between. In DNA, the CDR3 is TGTGCCAGCAGCCACCAAACCGGGGCCAACGTCCTGACTTTC. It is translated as CASSHQTGANVLTF. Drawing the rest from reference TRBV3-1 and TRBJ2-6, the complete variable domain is DTAVSQTPKYLVTQMGNDKSIKCEQNLGHDTMYWYKQDSKKFLKIMFSYNNKELIINETVPNRFSPKSPDKAHLNLHINSLELGDSAVYFCASSHQTGANVLTFGAGSRLTVL.

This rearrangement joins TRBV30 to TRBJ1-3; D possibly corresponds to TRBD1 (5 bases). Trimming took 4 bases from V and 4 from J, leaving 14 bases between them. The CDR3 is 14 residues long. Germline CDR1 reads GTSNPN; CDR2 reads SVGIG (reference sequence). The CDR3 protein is CAWNGGAAGNTIYF. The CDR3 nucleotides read TGTGCCTGGAATGGAGGGGCCGCCGGAAACACCATATATTTT.

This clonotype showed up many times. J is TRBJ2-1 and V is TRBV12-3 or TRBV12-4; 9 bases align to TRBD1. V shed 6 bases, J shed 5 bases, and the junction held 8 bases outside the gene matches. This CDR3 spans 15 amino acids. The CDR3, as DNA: TGTGCCAGCAGGTATACGGGGACAGGGAACAATGAGCAGTTCTTC. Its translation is CASRYTGTGNNEQFF.

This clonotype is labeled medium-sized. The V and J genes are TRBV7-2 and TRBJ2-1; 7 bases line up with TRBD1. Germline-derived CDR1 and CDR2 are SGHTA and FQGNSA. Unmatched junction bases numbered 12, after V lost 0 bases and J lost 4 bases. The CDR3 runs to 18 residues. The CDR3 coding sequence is TGTGCCAGCAGCTTAGCACGGCTAAACAGGGGCCGATACAATGAGCAGTTCTTC. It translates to CASSLARLNRGRYNEQFF.

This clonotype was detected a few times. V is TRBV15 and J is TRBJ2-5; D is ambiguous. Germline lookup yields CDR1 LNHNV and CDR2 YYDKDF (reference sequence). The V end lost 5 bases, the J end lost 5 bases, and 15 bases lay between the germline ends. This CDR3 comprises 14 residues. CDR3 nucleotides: TGTGCCACCAGCGAGATCGGGCCAGTGGAGACCCAGTACTTC. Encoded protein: CATSEIGPVETQYF.

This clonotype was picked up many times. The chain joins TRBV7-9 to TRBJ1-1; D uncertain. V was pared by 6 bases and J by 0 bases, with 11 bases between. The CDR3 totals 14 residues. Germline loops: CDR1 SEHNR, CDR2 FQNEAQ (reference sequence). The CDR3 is CASRPPVVNTEAFF. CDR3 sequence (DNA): TGTGCCAGCAGGCCCCCCGTGGTGAACACTGAAGCTTTCTTT.

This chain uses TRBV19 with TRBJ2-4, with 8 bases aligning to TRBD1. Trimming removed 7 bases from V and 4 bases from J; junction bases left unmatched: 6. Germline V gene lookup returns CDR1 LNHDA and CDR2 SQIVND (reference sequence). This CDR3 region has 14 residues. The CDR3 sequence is CASTQTGAKNIQYF. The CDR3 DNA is TGTGCCAGTACCCAGACAGGGGCAAAAAACATTCAGTACTTC.

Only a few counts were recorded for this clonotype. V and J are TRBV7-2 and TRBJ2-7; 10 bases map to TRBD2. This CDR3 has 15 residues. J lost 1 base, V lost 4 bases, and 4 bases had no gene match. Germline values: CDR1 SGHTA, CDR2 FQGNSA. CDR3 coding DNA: TGTGCCAGCAGCTCCGCTAGCGGGGGTTCCTACGAGCAGTACTTC. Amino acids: CASSSASGGSYEQYF.